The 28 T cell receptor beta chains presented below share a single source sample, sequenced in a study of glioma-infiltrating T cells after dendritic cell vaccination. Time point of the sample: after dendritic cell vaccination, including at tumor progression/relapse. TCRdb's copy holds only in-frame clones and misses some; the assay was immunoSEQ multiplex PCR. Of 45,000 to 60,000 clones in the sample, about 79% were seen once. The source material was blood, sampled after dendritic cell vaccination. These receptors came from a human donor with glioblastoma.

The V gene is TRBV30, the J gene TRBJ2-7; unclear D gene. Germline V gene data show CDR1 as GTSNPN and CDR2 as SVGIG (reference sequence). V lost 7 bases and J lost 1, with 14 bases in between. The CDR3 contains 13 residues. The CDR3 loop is CASSPQVSYEQYF. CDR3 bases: TGTGCCTCATCCCCTCAGGTTTCCTACGAGCAGTACTTC. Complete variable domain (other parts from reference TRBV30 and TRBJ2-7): SQTIHQWPATLVQPVGSPLSLECTVEGTSNPNLYWYRQAAGRGLQLLFYSVGIGQISSEVPQNLSASRPQDRQFILSSKKLLLSDSGFYLCASSPQVSYEQYFGPGTRLTVT.

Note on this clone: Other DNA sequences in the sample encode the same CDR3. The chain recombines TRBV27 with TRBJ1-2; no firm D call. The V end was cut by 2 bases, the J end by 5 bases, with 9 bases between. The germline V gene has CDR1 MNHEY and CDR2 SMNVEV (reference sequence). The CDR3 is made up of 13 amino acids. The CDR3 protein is CASSLTGGYGYTF. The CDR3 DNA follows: TGTGCCAGCAGTTTAACTGGAGGATATGGCTACACCTTC.

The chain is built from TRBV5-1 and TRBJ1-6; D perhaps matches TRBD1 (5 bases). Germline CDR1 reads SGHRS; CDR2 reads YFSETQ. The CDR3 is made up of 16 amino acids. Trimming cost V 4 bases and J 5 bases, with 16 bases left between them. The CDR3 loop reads CASSPRPQGNNSPLHF. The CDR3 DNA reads TGCGCCAGCAGCCCCCGCCCCCAGGGTAATAATTCACCCCTCCACTTT. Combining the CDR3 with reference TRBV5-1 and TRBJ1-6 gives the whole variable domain KAGVTQTPRYLIKTRGQQVTLSCSPISGHRSVSWYQQTPGQGLQFLFEYFSETQRNKGNFPGRFSGRQFSNSRSEMNVSTLELGDSALYLCASSPRPQGNNSPLHFGNGTRLTVT.

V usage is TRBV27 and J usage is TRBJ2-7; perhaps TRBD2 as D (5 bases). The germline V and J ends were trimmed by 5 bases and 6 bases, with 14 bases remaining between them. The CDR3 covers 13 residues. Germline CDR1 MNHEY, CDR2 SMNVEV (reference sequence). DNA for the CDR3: TGTGCCAGCAGTCCGTCGCGGGTATCCGAGCAGTACTTC. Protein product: CASSPSRVSEQYF.

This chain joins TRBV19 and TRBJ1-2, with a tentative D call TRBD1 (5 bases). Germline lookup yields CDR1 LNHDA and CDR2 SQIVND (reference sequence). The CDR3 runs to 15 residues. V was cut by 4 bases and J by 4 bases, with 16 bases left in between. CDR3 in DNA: TGTGCCAGTAGTAGCCTCGGGACGGGGGGCTATGGCTACACCTTC. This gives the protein CASSSLGTGGYGYTF.

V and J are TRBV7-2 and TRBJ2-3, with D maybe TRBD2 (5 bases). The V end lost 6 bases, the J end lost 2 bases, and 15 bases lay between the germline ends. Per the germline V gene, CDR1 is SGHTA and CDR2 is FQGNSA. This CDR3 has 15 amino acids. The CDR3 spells CASSFGGGSTDTQYF. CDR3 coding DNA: TGTGCCAGCAGTTTTGGTGGCGGGTCCACAGATACGCAGTATTTT.

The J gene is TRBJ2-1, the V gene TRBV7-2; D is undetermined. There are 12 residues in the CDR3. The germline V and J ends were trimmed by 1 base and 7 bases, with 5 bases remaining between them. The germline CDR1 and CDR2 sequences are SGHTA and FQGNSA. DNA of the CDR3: TGTGCCAGCAGCTTAGTTTCAAATGAGCAGTTCTTC. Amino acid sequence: CASSLVSNEQFF.

Here the CDR3 reads CASSSRTGNSPLHF. The DNA of the CDR3 is TGCGCCAGCAGCTCCCGGACAGGAAATTCACCCCTCCACTTT. The rearrangement uses TRBV5-1 and TRBJ1-6; 7 bases line up with TRBD1. CDR1 is SGHRS and CDR2 is YFSETQ in the germline V gene. J was trimmed by 7 bases and V by 3 bases; bases with no gene match: 4. CDR3 length: 14 residues.

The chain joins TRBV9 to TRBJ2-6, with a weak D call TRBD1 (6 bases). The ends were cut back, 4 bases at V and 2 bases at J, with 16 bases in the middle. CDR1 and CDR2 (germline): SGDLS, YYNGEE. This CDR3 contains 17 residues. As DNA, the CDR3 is TGTGCCAGCAGCATAACAGGGCCCTTAACTGGGGCCAACGTCCTGACTTTC. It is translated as CASSITGPLTGANVLTF.

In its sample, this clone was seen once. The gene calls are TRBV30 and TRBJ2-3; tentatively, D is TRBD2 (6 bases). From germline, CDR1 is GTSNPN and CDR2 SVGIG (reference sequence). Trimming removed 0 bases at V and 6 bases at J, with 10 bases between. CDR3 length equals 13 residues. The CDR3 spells CAWSVSLADTQYF. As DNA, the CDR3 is TGTGCCTGGAGTGTCTCCCTAGCGGATACGCAGTATTTT.

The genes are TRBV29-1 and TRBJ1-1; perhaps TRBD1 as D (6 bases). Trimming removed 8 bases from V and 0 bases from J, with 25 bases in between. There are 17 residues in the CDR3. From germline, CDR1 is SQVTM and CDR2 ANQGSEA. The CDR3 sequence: CSPSGGDIGDMNTEAFF. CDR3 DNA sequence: TGCAGCCCATCCGGGGGGGACATAGGCGACATGAACACTGAAGCTTTCTTT.

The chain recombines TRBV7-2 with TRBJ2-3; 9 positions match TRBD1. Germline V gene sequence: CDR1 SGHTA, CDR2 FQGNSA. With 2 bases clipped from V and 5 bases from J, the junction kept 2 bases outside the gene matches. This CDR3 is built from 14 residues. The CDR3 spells CASSLRTGEDTQYF. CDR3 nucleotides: TGTGCCAGCAGCTTACGGACAGGGGAAGATACGCAGTATTTT.

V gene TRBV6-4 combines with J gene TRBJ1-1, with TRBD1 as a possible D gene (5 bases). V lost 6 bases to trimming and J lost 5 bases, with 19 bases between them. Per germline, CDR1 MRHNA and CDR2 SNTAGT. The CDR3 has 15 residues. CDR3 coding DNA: TGTGCCAGCAGCGAAAATCCGGGGGGGGGAACTGAAGCTTTCTTT. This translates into CASSENPGGGTEAFF.

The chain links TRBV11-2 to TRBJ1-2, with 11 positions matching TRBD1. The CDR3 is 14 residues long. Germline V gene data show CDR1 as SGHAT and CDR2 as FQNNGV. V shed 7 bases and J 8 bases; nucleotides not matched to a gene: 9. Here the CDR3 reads CASTLGTGGYGYTF. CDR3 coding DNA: TGTGCCAGCACCCTCGGGACAGGGGGTTACGGCTACACCTTC. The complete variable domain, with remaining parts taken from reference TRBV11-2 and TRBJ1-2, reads EAGVAQSPRYKIIEKRQSVAFWCNPISGHATLYWYQQILGQGPKLLIQFQNNGVVDDSQLPKDRFSAERLKGVDSTLKIQPAKLEDSAVYLCASTLGTGGYGYTFGSGTRLTVV.

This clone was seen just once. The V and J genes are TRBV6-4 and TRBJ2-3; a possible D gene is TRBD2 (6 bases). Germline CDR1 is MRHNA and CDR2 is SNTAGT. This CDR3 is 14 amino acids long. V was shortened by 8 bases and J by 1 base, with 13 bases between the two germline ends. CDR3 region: CASAAGGGTDTQYF. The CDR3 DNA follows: TGTGCCAGCGCCGCAGGCGGGGGCACAGATACGCAGTATTTT.

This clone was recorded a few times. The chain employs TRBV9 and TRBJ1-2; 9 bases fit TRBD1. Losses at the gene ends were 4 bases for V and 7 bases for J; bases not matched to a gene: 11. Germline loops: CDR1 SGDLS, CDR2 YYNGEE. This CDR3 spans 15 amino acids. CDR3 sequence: CASSSQGTGPGGYTF. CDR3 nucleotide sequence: TGTGCCAGCAGCTCTCAAGGGACAGGGCCCGGTGGCTACACCTTC. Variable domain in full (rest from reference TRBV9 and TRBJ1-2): DSGVTQTPKHLITATGQRVTLRCSPRSGDLSVYWYQQSLDQGLQFLIQYYNGEERAKGNILERFSAQQFPDLHSELNLSSLELGDSALYFCASSSQGTGPGGYTFGSGTRLTVV.

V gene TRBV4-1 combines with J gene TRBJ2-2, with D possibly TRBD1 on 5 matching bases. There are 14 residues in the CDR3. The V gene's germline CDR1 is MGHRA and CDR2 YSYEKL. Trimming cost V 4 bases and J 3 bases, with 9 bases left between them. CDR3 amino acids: CASSPNRYTGELFF. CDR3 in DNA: TGCGCCAGCAGCCCTAACAGGTACACCGGGGAGCTGTTTTTT.

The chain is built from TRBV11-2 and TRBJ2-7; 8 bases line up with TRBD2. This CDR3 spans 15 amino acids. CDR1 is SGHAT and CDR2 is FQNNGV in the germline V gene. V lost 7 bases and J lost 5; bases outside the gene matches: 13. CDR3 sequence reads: CASTPGIQRGNEQYF. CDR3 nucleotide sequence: TGTGCCAGCACCCCTGGGATCCAGCGGGGGAACGAGCAGTACTTC. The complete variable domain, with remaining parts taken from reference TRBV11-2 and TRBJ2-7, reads EAGVAQSPRYKIIEKRQSVAFWCNPISGHATLYWYQQILGQGPKLLIQFQNNGVVDDSQLPKDRFSAERLKGVDSTLKIQPAKLEDSAVYLCASTPGIQRGNEQYFGPGTRLTVT.

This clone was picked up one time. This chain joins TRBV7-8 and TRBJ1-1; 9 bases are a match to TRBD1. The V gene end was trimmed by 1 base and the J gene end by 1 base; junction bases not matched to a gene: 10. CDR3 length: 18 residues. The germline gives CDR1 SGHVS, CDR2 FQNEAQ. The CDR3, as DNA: TGTGCCAGCAGCTTAGACTTACCGGGACAGGGTGGGAACACTGAAGCTTTCTTT. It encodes CASSLDLPGQGGNTEAFF.

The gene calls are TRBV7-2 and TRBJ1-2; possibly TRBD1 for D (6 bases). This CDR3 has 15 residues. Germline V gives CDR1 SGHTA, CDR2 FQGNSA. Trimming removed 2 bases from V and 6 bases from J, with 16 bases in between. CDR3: CASSLSEPGDHGYTF. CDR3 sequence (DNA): TGTGCCAGCAGCTTATCCGAACCAGGGGATCATGGCTACACCTTC.

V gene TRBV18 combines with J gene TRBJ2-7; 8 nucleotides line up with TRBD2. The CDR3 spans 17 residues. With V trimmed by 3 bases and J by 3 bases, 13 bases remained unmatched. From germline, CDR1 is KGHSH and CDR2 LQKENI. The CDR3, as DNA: TGTGCCAGCTCACCCCCATCGGGGGGGCAGTCCCTCTACGAGCAGTACTTC. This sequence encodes CASSPPSGGQSLYEQYF.

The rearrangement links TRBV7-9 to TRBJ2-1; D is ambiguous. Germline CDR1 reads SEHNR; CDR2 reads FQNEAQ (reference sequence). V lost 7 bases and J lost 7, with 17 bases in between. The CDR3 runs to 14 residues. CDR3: CASNHGPTWNEQFF. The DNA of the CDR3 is TGTGCCAGCAACCACGGCCCGACATGGAATGAGCAGTTCTTC.

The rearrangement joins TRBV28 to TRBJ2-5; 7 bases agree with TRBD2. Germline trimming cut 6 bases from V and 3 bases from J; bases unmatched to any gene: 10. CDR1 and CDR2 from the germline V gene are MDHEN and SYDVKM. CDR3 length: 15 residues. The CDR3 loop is CASSWTRVSEETQYF. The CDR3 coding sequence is TGTGCCAGCAGCTGGACTAGAGTCTCAGAAGAGACCCAGTACTTC.

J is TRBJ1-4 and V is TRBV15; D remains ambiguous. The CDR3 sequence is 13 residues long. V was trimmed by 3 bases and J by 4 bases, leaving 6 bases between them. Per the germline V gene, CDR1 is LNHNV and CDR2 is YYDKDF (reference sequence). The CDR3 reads CATSRRGNEKLFF. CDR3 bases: TGTGCCACCAGCAGGCGGGGTAATGAAAAACTGTTTTTT.

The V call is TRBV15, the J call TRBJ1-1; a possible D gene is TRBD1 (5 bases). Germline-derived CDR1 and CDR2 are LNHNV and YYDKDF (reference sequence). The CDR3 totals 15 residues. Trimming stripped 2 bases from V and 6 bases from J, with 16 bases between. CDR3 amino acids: CATSRPLRGASEAFF. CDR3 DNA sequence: TGTGCCACCAGCAGACCTTTGCGGGGCGCTTCTGAAGCTTTCTTT.

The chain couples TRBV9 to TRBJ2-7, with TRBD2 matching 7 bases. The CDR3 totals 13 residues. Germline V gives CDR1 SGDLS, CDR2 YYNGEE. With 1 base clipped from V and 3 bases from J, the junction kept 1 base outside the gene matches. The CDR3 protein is CASSVSGDYEQYF. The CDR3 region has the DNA TGTGCCAGCAGCGTAAGCGGGGACTACGAGCAGTACTTC.

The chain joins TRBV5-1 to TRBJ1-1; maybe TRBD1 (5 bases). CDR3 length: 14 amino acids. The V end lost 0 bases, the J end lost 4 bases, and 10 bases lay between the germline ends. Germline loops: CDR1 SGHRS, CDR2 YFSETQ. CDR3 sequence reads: CASSLEEGLTEAFF. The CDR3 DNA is TGCGCCAGCAGCTTGGAGGAGGGACTCACTGAAGCTTTCTTT. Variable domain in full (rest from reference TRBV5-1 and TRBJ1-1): KAGVTQTPRYLIKTRGQQVTLSCSPISGHRSVSWYQQTPGQGLQFLFEYFSETQRNKGNFPGRFSGRQFSNSRSEMNVSTLELGDSALYLCASSLEEGLTEAFFGQGTRLTVV.

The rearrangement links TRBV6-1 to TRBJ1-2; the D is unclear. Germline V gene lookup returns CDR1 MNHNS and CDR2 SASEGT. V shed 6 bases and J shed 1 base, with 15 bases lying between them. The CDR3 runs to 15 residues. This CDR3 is CASSPQRPFNYGYTF. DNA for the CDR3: TGTGCCAGCAGCCCCCAGCGGCCCTTTAACTATGGCTACACCTTC.